This paragraph covers one T cell receptor (beta chain) sequence. The antigen is unknown. TCR beta CDR3 regions were amplified from RNA transcripts. A set of HTBI primers served as the primers for a first-round RT-PCR of the TCR CDR3. TCRdb independently ran MiXCR on the multiplex PCR reads; one entry per CDR3 protein. The sample yields hundreds of thousands of distinct CDR3 sequences, around 15% seen once. These data belong to a study of T cells in Graves' hyperthyroidism and ophthalmopathy. Study observations and caveats: Ophthalmopathy and stable hyperthyroidism were separated by a 13 V-J model. Expanded thyroid clonotypes (above 0.001) were mostly also found in blood.

Losses at the gene ends were 2 bases for V and 7 bases for J; bases not matched to a gene: 17. The CDR3 has 19 amino acids. Germline V gene data show CDR1 as SGHAT and CDR2 as FQNNGV. The chain couples TRBV11-2 to TRBJ1-6; 7 nucleotides match TRBD1. Sequenced material: blood. The clonotype originates from a woman aged 35 to 49 with Graves' ophthalmopathy. DNA for the CDR3: TGTGCCAGCAGCTTATTTCCAAATCGGGACAGCCAGGGGAATTCACCCCTCCACTTT. Protein: CASSLFPNRDSQGNSPLHF.